This T cell receptor (beta chain) was observed in a study of T cell responses to AZD1222 COVID-19 vaccine. In germline, CDR1 is LNHDA, CDR2 SQIVND (reference sequence). V gave up 7 bases and J gave up 0 bases, with 15 bases separating them. This CDR3 region has 16 residues. Broader study findings: Unmutated regions of variants are reportedly targeted by nearly half of spike-specific TCRs.

The method was immunoSEQ multiplex PCR; TCRdb's version includes in-frame clones alone and lacks a portion of them. Of 75,000 to 95,000 clones in the sample, approximately 88% were seen once. Comment on this clone: Its antigen is as yet unknown.

The source of this sequence is an adult who received the MenACWY meningococcal vaccine as a control. The source material was peripheral blood, sampled 28 days after the second dose of the MenACWY control vaccine. This chain uses TRBV19 with TRBJ1-4; D perhaps matches TRBD1 (5 bases). In nucleotides, the CDR3 is TGTGCCAGTAAGAAAGGGGCGCCTGCAACTAATGAAAAACTGTTTTTT. Protein product: CASKKGAPATNEKLFF.